Listed here are 13 T cell receptor beta chains from one sample, sequenced in a study of CD8+ T cells in alopecia areata listed by TCRdb under 2018. Libraries were prepared through the immunoSEQ multiplex PCR assay. RNA was extracted from all samples and reverse transcribed into cDNA, which served as template for TCR sequencing. Sourced from immuneACCESS, this table was stored by TCRdb with only in-frame sequences that have V and J called. A share of the clones is absent; for the studies checked, an unresolved V gene accounts for under half, and the remainder has no known explanation. The sample contains about 270,000 clones, about 60% of them found a single time. Of the sample, about 0.9% is held by the ten largest clones. The sample's treatment or condition label is to be understood as: oral pan-JAK inhibitor, 5-10 mg twice daily. Specimen: CD4+ T cells sorted from blood, collected between weeks 51 and 54, from a patient treated with tofacitinib. All receptors come from a human donor with alopecia areata.

The V gene is TRBV30, the J gene TRBJ1-4; D is possibly TRBD1 (6 bases). This CDR3 has 14 residues. The germline V gene encodes CDR1 GTSNPN and CDR2 SVGIG (reference sequence). The V end was cut by 1 base, the J end by 5 bases, with 11 bases between. CDR3 in amino acids: CAWSGGTSNEKLFF. The CDR3 DNA reads TGTGCCTGGAGTGGAGGGACATCGAATGAAAAACTGTTTTTT.

V usage is TRBV29-1 and J usage is TRBJ2-5; 7 bases align to TRBD1. The CDR3 runs to 13 residues. From germline, CDR1 is SQVTM and CDR2 ANQGSEA. The V segment lost 4 bases and the J segment 0 bases; nucleotides outside the gene matches: 2. The CDR3 DNA follows: TGCAGCGTTGGGGGGACAGACCAAGAGACCCAGTACTTC. It specifies CSVGGTDQETQYF.

This clone was observed a few times. The CDR3, as DNA: TGTGCCAGCAGCACCGGGACAGGGGGCACGGATCAGCCCCAGCATTTT. Translation: CASSTGTGGTDQPQHF. This chain joins TRBV5-6 and TRBJ1-5; 12 bases match TRBD1. Per the germline V gene, CDR1 is SGHDT and CDR2 is YYEEEE. V lost 4 bases to trimming and J lost 5 bases; unmatched junction nucleotides: 7. This CDR3 is 16 amino acids long.

The chain combines TRBV5-1 with TRBJ2-3, with D possibly matching TRBD2 (5 bases). Germline-derived CDR1 and CDR2 are SGHRS and YFSETQ. CDR3 length: 14 amino acids. The V and J ends lost 4 bases and 2 bases respectively, with 11 bases between them. CDR3 in DNA: TGCGCCAGCAGCCTAGCCCCACTCACAGATACGCAGTATTTT. It is translated as CASSLAPLTDTQYF.

J is TRBJ1-2 and V is TRBV29-1, with D perhaps matching TRBD1 (5 bases). This CDR3 region has 11 residues. Germline loops: CDR1 SQVTM, CDR2 ANQGSEA. V lost 7 bases to trimming and J lost 8 bases, with 14 bases between them. The CDR3 loop is CSGGAELGYTF. The CDR3 region has the DNA TGCAGCGGTGGGGCCGAGTTAGGCTACACCTTC.

The rearrangement links TRBV5-6 to TRBJ1-2, with a tentative D call TRBD1 (6 bases). CDR3 length equals 16 residues. V lost 0 bases and J 2 bases, leaving 14 bases between the germline ends. Looked up from germline, CDR1 is SGHDT and CDR2 is YYEEEE. CDR3 residues: CASSLDQGWRNYGYTF. CDR3 coding DNA: TGTGCCAGCAGCTTGGATCAGGGGTGGAGGAACTATGGCTACACCTTC.

This clone was counted a few times. This chain joins TRBV5-1 and TRBJ2-5; D is undetermined. This CDR3 contains 13 residues. Germline V gene sequence: CDR1 SGHRS, CDR2 YFSETQ. Trimming took 6 bases from V and 0 from J, leaving 9 bases between them. The CDR3, as DNA: TGCGCCAGCACGGAGACGAACCAAGAGACCCAGTACTTC. It translates to CASTETNQETQYF. The entire variable domain, with the rest obtained from reference TRBV5-1 and TRBJ2-5, is as follows: KAGVTQTPRYLIKTRGQQVTLSCSPISGHRSVSWYQQTPGQGLQFLFEYFSETQRNKGNFPGRFSGRQFSNSRSEMNVSTLELGDSALYLCASTETNQETQYFGPGTRLLVL.

This clone was observed a few times. This CDR3 is also generated by other DNA sequences in the sample. This chain links TRBV30 with TRBJ2-5; D is undetermined. The V end was cut by 0 bases, the J end by 1 base, with 3 bases between. Germline CDR1 GTSNPN, CDR2 SVGIG (reference sequence). The CDR3 spans 12 residues. CDR3 sequence: CAWSVSQETQYF. Here the CDR3 DNA reads TGTGCCTGGAGTGTAAGCCAAGAGACCCAGTACTTC. The full variable domain, rest sourced from reference TRBV30 and TRBJ2-5, is SQTIHQWPATLVQPVGSPLSLECTVEGTSNPNLYWYRQAAGRGLQLLFYSVGIGQISSEVPQNLSASRPQDRQFILSSKKLLLSDSGFYLCAWSVSQETQYFGPGTRLLVL.

The chain recombines TRBV30 with TRBJ1-1; unclear D gene. The ends were cut back, 0 bases at V and 6 bases at J, with 8 bases in the middle. This CDR3 is built from 12 residues. Germline CDR1 and CDR2: GTSNPN and SVGIG (reference sequence). CDR3 in DNA: TGTGCCTGGAGTGTACTAGGCCCTGAAGCTTTCTTT. Translating it yields CAWSVLGPEAFF. The full variable domain, in which reference TRBV30 and TRBJ1-1 provide the parts outside the CDR3, is SQTIHQWPATLVQPVGSPLSLECTVEGTSNPNLYWYRQAAGRGLQLLFYSVGIGQISSEVPQNLSASRPQDRQFILSSKKLLLSDSGFYLCAWSVLGPEAFFGQGTRLTVV.

In nucleotides, the CDR3 is TGTGCCATCAGCCGGGACTTCAACTACAATGAGCAGTTCTTC. Translating gives CAISRDFNYNEQFF. The genes are TRBV10-3 and TRBJ2-1; TRBD2 is a possible D gene (6 bases). This CDR3 has 14 amino acids. Between the trimmed V and J ends, which lost 6 bases and 3 bases, there was a span of 12 bases. The germline CDR1 and CDR2 sequences are ENHRY and SYGVKD.

This sequence joins TRBV18 and TRBJ1-1; D is undetermined. In germline, CDR1 is KGHSH, CDR2 LQKENI. Between the trimmed V and J ends, which lost 1 base and 8 bases, there was a span of 11 bases. This CDR3 is built from 13 residues. The CDR3: CASSPLTTAEAFF. In nucleotides, the CDR3 is TGTGCCAGCTCACCACTAACTACAGCCGAAGCTTTCTTT.

This sequence joins TRBV29-1 and TRBJ1-2; D unresolved. Germline values: CDR1 SQVTM, CDR2 ANQGSEA. CDR3 length: 16 residues. The V and J ends lost 5 bases and 3 bases respectively, with 22 bases between them. In DNA form, the CDR3 reads TGCAGCGTTAAGTTGGGAGGGCCCAACGTCGACTATGGCTACACCTTC. Translation gives CSVKLGGPNVDYGYTF.

This chain uses TRBV5-6 with TRBJ1-1; D unclear. The CDR3 sequence is 13 residues long. The V end lost 2 bases, the J end lost 1 base, and 6 bases lay between the germline ends. Germline CDR1 reads SGHDT; CDR2 reads YYEEEE. The CDR3 loop is CASSFGWNTEAFF. DNA for the CDR3: TGTGCCAGCAGCTTTGGATGGAACACTGAAGCTTTCTTT.